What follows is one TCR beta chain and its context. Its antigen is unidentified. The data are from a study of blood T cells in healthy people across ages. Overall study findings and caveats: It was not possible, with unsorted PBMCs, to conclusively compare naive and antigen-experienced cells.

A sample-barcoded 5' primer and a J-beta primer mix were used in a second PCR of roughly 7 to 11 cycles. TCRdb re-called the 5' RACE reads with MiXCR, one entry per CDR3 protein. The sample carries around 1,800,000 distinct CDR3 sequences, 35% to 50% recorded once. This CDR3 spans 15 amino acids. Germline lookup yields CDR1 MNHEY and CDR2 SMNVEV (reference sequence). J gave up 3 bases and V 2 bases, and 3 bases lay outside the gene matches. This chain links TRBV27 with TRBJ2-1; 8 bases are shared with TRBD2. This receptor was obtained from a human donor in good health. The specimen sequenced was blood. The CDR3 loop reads CASSLRTSIYNEQFF. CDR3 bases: TGTGCCAGCAGTTTAAGGACTAGCATCTACAATGAGCAGTTCTTC.